The clone carrying this TCR beta chain was seen at least ten times. What it binds is not known. The data were obtained in a study of neurological immune-mediated disorders. V dropped 3 bases and J dropped 3 bases, with 14 bases sitting between them. This CDR3 has 15 residues. In germline, CDR1 is ENHRY, CDR2 SYGVKD. TCRdb used MiXCR to reprocess the 5' RACE reads, holding one entry per CDR3 protein. In the table there are roughly 100,000 distinct CDR3 sequences, roughly 3.5% of which are singletons. General observations from the study: Phylogenetic grouping put 18 of 34 multiple sclerosis patients' repertoires into one related-CDR3 cluster, a possible signature. Expanded clones shared no CDR3 amino acid sequences across subjects, suggesting private repertoires in all groups.

This receptor was identified in a woman aged 18-30 years with multiple sclerosis. The rearrangement links TRBV10-3 to TRBJ1-2; D is possibly TRBD1 (6 bases). The sample taken for sequencing was PBMCs. CDR3 region: CAISEPDRTHYGYTF. The DNA of the CDR3 is TGTGCCATCAGTGAACCCGACAGGACCCACTATGGCTACACCTTC.